This section outlines one T cell receptor beta chain sequence together with its context. This sample is drawn from a study of T cells in Graves' hyperthyroidism and ophthalmopathy. Amplification of TCR beta CDR3 regions used RNA as the template. The HTBI primer set was used in a first-round RT-PCR of the TCR CDR3. TCRdb itself ran the multiplex PCR reads through MiXCR, one entry per CDR3 protein. The sample has about 360,000 distinct CDR3 sequences, 15% to 19% seen once. The diagnoses drew upon clinical symptoms, serum thyroxine and TRAb, thyroid ultrasound and orbital computed tomography. This CDR3 contains 15 residues. Looked up from germline, CDR1 is SGHRS and CDR2 is YFSETQ. The V and J ends lost 7 bases and 1 base, in that order; junction bases with no gene match: 9.

Specimen: blood. The chain uses TRBV5-1 and TRBJ2-3; 7 positions match TRBD1. The sequence was collected from a woman aged 18-35 years with Graves' hyperthyroidism that later progressed to Graves' ophthalmopathy. The CDR3 DNA is TGCGCCAGCGGAAGTGGACAGGTTGGCACAGATACGCAGTATTTT. This sequence encodes CASGSGQVGTDTQYF.